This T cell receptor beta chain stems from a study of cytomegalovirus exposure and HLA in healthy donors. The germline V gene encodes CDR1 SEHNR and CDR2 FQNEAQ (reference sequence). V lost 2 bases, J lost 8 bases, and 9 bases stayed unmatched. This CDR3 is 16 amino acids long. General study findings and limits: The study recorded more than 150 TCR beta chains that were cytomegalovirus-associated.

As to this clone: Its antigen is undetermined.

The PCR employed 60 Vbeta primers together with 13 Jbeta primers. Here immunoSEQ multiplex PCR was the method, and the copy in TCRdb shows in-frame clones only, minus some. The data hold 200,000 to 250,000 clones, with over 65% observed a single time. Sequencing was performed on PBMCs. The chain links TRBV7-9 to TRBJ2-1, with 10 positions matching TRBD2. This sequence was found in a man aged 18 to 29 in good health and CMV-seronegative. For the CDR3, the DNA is TGTGCCAGCAGCTTACCAGGTAGCGGGAGGAGGGATGAGCAGTTCTTC. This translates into CASSLPGSGRRDEQFF. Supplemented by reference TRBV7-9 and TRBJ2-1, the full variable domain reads DTGVSQNPRHKITKRGQNVTFRCDPISEHNRLYWYRQTLGQGPEFLTYFQNEAQLEKSRLLSDRFSAERPKGSFSTLEIQRTEQGDSAMYLCASSLPGSGRRDEQFFGPGTRLTVL.